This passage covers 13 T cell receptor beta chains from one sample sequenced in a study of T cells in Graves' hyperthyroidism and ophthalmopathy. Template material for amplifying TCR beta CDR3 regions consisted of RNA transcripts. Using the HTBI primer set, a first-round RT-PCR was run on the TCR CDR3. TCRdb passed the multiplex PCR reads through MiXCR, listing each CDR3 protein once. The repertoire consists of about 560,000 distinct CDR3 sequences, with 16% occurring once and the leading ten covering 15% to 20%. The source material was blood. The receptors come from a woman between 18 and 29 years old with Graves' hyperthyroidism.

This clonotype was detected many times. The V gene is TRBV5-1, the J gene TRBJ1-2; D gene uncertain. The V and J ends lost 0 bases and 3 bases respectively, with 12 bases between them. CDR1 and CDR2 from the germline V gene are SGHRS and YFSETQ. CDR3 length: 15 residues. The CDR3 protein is CASSLDGSPDYGYTF. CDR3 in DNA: TGCGCCAGCAGCTTGGACGGATCCCCCGACTATGGCTACACCTTC.

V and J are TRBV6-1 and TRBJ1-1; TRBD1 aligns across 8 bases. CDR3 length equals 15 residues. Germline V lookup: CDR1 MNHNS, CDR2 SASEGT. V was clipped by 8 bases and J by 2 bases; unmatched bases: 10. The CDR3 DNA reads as TGTGCCAGCGTGAAAGGAGACAGGGGTAACACTGAAGCTTTCTTT. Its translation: CASVKGDRGNTEAFF.

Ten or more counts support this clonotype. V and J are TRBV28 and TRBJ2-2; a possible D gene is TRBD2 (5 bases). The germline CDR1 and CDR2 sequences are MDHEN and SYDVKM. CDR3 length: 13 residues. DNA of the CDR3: TGTGCGGCGGGTAACGCGAACACCGGGGAGCTGTTTTTT. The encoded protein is CAAGNANTGELFF.

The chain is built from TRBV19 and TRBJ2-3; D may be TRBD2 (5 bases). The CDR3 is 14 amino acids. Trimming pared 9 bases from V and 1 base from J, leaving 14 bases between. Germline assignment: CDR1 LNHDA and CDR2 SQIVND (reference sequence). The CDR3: CASQRKRGTDTQYF. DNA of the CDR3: TGTGCCAGCCAGCGGAAGCGCGGCACAGATACGCAGTATTTT.

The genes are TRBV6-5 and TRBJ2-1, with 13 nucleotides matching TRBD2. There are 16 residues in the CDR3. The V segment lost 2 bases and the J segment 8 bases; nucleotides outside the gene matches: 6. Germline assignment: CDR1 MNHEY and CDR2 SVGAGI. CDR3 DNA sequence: TGTGCCAGCAGTTACACAGGACTAGCGGGGGTTTATGAGCAGTTCTTC. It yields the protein CASSYTGLAGVYEQFF.

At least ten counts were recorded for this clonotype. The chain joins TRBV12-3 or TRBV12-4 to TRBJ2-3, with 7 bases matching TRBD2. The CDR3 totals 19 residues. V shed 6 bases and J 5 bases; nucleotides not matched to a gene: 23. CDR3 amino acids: CASSTPYLWGLPEEDTQYF. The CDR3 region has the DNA TGTGCCAGCAGCACCCCCTATCTCTGGGGACTACCGGAAGAAGATACGCAGTATTTT.

CDR3 DNA: TGTGCCAGCAGTTCTAAGGCCTCTCCCGGCTACGAGCAGTACTTC. Protein product: CASSSKASPGYEQYF. The rearrangement joins TRBV12-3 or TRBV12-4 to TRBJ2-7; D is uncertain. The CDR3 is 15 residues long. The V gene lost 4 bases and the J gene lost 3 bases, with 16 bases spanning the gap.

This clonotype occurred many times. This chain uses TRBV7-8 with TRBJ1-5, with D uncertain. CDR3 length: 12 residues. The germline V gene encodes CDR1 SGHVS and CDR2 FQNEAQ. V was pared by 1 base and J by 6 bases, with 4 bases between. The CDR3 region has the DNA TGTGCCAGCAGCTTAGGGTTTCAGCCCCAGCATTTT. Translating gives CASSLGFQPQHF.

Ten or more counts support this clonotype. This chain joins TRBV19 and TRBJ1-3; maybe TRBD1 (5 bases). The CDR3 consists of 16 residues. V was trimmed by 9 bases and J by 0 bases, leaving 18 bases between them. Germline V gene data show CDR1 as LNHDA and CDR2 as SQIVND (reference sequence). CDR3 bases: TGTGCCAGCTCCCAGAGGGGTTCGAGCTCTGGAAACACCATATATTTT. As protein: CASSQRGSSSGNTIYF.

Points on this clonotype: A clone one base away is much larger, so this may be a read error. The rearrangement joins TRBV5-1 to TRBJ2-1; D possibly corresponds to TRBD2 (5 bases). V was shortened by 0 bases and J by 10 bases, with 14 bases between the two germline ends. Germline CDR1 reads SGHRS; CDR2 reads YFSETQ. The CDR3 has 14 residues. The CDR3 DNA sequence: TGCGCCAGCAGCTTGGAGGTGGGAGCATCCGAGCAGTTCTTC. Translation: CASSLEVGASEQFF.

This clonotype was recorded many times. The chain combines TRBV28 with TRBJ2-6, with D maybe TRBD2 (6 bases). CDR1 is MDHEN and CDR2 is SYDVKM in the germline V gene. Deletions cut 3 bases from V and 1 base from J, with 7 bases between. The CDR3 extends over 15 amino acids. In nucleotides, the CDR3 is TGTGCCAGCAGTTTGGGAGGATCTGGGGCCAACGTCCTGACTTTC. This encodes CASSLGGSGANVLTF.

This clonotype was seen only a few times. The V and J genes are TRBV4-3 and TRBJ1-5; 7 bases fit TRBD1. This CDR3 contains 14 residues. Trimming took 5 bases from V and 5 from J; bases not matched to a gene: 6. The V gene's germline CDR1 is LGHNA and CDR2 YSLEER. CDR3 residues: CASSGFTGDQPQHF. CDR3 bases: TGCGCCAGCAGCGGATTTACAGGGGATCAGCCCCAGCATTTT.

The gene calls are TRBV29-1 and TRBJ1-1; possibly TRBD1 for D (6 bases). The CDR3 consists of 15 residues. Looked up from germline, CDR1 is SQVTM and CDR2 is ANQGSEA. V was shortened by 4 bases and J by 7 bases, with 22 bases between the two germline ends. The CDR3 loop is CSVVGKGVKGNEAFF. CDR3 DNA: TGCAGCGTTGTGGGGAAGGGGGTAAAAGGGAATGAAGCTTTCTTT.